The sequence of this T cell receptor beta chain was determined in a study of blood T cell repertoires in COVID-19 (dated by TCRdb to 2018 to 2020). Some background on the complete study: Samples covering the acute and convalescent phases of COVID-19 were provided by collaborators in the United States, Italy and Spain. The prospective study material was composed of cDNA or gDNA derived from T cells, B-cell-depleted T cells, or PBMCs. Deeply sampled blood TCRbeta repertoires from subjects exposed to, actively infected with, or recovered from COVID-19 were included in the dataset. The repertoires were released in a freely available public database intended as a resource for research on the immune response to SARS-CoV-2. The samples were drawn from the first 160 participants of the ongoing ImmuneRACE study and from 1,254 subjects provided by 6 global collaborators. A de-identified subject ID, COVID-19 status, age in years and sex were almost always included in the sample metadata. Where available, HLA class I and class II types were taken from metadata supplied by the sample provider and were not determined by assay-based typing. Overall study outcomes, separate from this receptor: How much clinical and demographic metadata was included differed by source and by participant, and the metadata was provided uncurated.

A note on this clone: There is no known antigen for this receptor. Base qualities are not provided; no much larger clone lies one nucleotide away.

The CDR3 sequence holds 19 residues, the cysteine and phenylalanine included. The sequence is cut down to CDR3 DNA, 57 bases in frame from base 1. V lost 0 bases and J lost 3 bases, and the count of bases not matched to a germline gene is 9. Sequences LGHDT (CDR1) and YNNKEL (CDR2) are obtained from the germline V gene (reference sequence). Whole blood was collected in K2EDTA tubes by collaborating institutions according to the institutions' own protocols. For TCRbeta analysis, collaborator samples were shipped as frozen whole blood, as isolated PBMCs, or as DNA extracted from either sample type. The immunoSEQ Assay, a bias-controlled multiplex PCR, was used to amplify TCRbeta CDR3 regions from genomic DNA. The authors' analysis ran thus. The number of nucleated cells in each sample was estimated by amplification of reference gene primers within the assay. To quantify the absolute abundance of each unique TCRbeta CDR3 rearrangement, sequence reads were collapsed and filtered. For each sample, productive Simpson clonality was calculated by taking the square root of Simpson's diversity index across productive rearrangements. In its TCRdb copy, this immuneACCESS table keeps in-frame sequences only and misses some clones. Where compared with another copy, unresolved V genes explain less than half of these, and the others have no known cause. D and trimming were read from the DNA, whereas the V and J calls and clone size are those reported in that table. In this sample the table shows about 210,000 clones, roughly 90% of which occur a single time. The ten largest clones capture about 4.8% of the sample.

The V and J segments used are TRBV3-1 (or the pseudogene TRBV3-2) and TRBJ2-2, with 11 bases matching TRBD2. What was sequenced was peripheral blood. This receptor was identified in a middle-aged woman with acute or convalescent COVID-19. Here is the DNA: TGTGCCAGCAGCCAAGATCCGGGTCTAGCGGGGGGAGACACCGGGGAGCTGTTTTTT. This translates into CASSQDPGLAGGDTGELFF.